The 5 T cell receptor beta chains presented below share a single source sample, sequenced in a study of blood T cell repertoires in COVID-19. Here immunoSEQ multiplex PCR was the method, and the copy in TCRdb shows in-frame clones only, minus some. The sample holds 85,000 to 100,000 clones, around 80% seen once. Sequencing was performed on peripheral blood. These receptors all come from a man in his fifties or sixties who had recovered from COVID-19.

This chain connects TRBV2 to TRBJ2-5; 8 bases fit TRBD2. Germline V lookup: CDR1 SNHLY, CDR2 FYNNEI. This CDR3 is built from 16 residues. With 3 bases clipped from V and 4 bases from J, the junction kept 10 bases outside the gene matches. The DNA for the CDR3 is TGTGCCAGCAGTGATGAGGCGGGAGGCCTCGGAGAGACCCAGTACTTC. As protein: CASSDEAGGLGETQYF.

This rearrangement joins TRBV6-5 to TRBJ2-7; tentatively, D is TRBD2 (6 bases). The germline CDR1 and CDR2 sequences are MNHEY and SVGAGI. Trimming stripped 6 bases from V and 4 bases from J, with 13 bases between. CDR3 length: 13 amino acids. The DNA for the CDR3 is TGTGCCAGCAGCCTGGCGGGACCTTACGAGCAGTACTTC. Residues: CASSLAGPYEQYF.

V is TRBV6-5 and J is TRBJ1-1; the match to TRBD1 covers 8 bases. Germline CDR1 reads MNHEY; CDR2 reads SVGAGI. The CDR3 is 14 residues long. V gave up 6 bases and J gave up 2 bases; unmatched junction bases: 5. The CDR3: CASRIDRGNTEAFF. The CDR3 DNA reads TGTGCCAGCAGAATCGACAGGGGAAACACTGAAGCTTTCTTT.

Many counts were recorded for this clone. The J gene is TRBJ2-5, the V gene TRBV13; the match to TRBD1 covers 8 bases. J lost 5 bases, V lost 1 base, and 15 bases had no gene match. This CDR3 has 18 residues. Germline CDR1 reads PRHDT; CDR2 reads FYEKMQ (reference sequence). The CDR3 loop reads CASSLVRGQGRGVETQYF. CDR3 in DNA: TGTGCCAGCAGCTTAGTTCGTGGACAGGGTAGGGGTGTGGAGACCCAGTACTTC.

This chain joins TRBV19 and TRBJ1-2; D possibly corresponds to TRBD1 (6 bases). V was clipped by 6 bases and J by 4 bases, with 9 bases between them. CDR1 is LNHDA, CDR2 SQIVND, per germline (reference sequence). The CDR3 contains 12 residues. Here the CDR3 reads CASRDSIYGYTF. The CDR3 DNA reads as TGTGCCAGTAGGGACAGCATCTATGGCTACACCTTC.